The 13 T cell receptor beta chains presented below share a single source sample, sequenced in a study of T cell repertoires in cytomegalovirus infection. The antigens for these receptors are not known. A single record per CDR3 protein comes from TCRdb applying MiXCR to the reads. The table records 230,000 or so distinct CDR3 sequences, approximately 40% of them present only once. Specimen: CD8+ T cells from cultured PBMCs, collected from culture after CMV antigen stimulation. These receptor sequences come from a human donor in good health (CMV status not recorded). Some clones in this sample may be carry-over from other donors' samples.

V gene TRBV7-4 combines with J gene TRBJ2-7; D unclear. The CDR3 consists of 13 residues. The germline V gene encodes CDR1 SGHVT and CDR2 SQSDAQ. V was shortened by 3 bases and J by 4 bases, with 10 bases between the two germline ends. CDR3 in amino acids: CASSLVTDYEQYF. The DNA of the CDR3 is TGTGCCAGCAGCTTGGTCACAGATTACGAGCAGTACTTC.

This clonotype has only a few counts. The chain links TRBV7-3 to TRBJ2-1, with a possible D match to TRBD2 (7 bases). CDR1 is SGHTA, CDR2 FQGTGA, per germline. The CDR3 consists of 15 residues. V was clipped by 3 bases and J by 8 bases, with 17 bases between them. The CDR3 bases are TGTGCCAGCAGCTTGGGTGGGGGGGCCACTCATGAGCAGTTCTTC. It specifies CASSLGGGATHEQFF. The full variable domain, rest sourced from reference TRBV7-3 and TRBJ2-1, is GAGVSQTPSNKVTEKGKYVELRCDPISGHTALYWYRQSLGQGPEFLIYFQGTGAADDSGLPNDRFFAVRPEGSVSTLKIQRTERGDSAVYLCASSLGGGATHEQFFGPGTRLTVL.

The rearrangement uses TRBV7-8 and TRBJ2-1; 13 bases agree with TRBD2. CDR1 and CDR2 (germline): SGHVS, FQNEAQ. CDR3 length equals 16 residues. The ends lost 3 bases at V and 7 bases at J; junction bases unmatched: 6. The CDR3 nucleotides read TGTGCCAGCAGCTTTACTAGCGGGAGGGCCCGGAATGAGCAGTTCTTC. It is translated as CASSFTSGRARNEQFF.

This clonotype was counted a few times. The genes are TRBV2 and TRBJ1-4; tentative D call: TRBD1 (6 bases). Trimming removed 6 bases at V and 4 bases at J, with 12 bases between. This CDR3 contains 14 residues. The V gene's germline CDR1 is SNHLY and CDR2 FYNNEI. The CDR3 spells CASRTTGFNEKLFF. The CDR3 DNA reads TGTGCCAGCAGGACCACAGGGTTTAATGAAAAACTGTTTTTT.

The rearrangement joins TRBV7-8 to TRBJ2-7, with 7 bases identical to TRBD2. This CDR3 comprises 17 residues. Per the germline V gene, CDR1 is SGHVS and CDR2 is FQNEAQ. V shed 1 base and J 0 bases; nucleotides not matched to a gene: 9. In nucleotides, the CDR3 is TGTGCCAGCAGCTTAGGATTAGCGGGTTCCCCCTCCTACGAGCAGTACTTC. The encoded protein is CASSLGLAGSPSYEQYF.

About this clonotype: The junction does not match germline at one end; this may be a read error. This rearrangement joins TRBV7-2 to TRBJ1-1; D possibly corresponds to TRBD1 (5 bases). The CDR3 runs 15 residues. The germline gives CDR1 SGHTA, CDR2 FQGNSA. The CDR3 nucleotides are TGTGCCAGCAGCCCCCTGCTGGGGCGGAACACTGAATCTTTCTTT. This sequence encodes CASSPLLGRNTESFF. Combining the CDR3 with reference TRBV7-2 and TRBJ1-1 gives the whole variable domain GAGVSQSPSNKVTEKGKDVELRCDPISGHTALYWYRQSLGQGLEFLIYFQGNSAPDKSGLPSDRFSAERTGGSVSTLTIQRTQQEDSAVYLCASSPLLGRNTESFFGQGTRLTVV.

For this clonotype: The junction departs from the called germline gene at one end, perhaps through a read error. The chain recombines TRBV9 with TRBJ2-7; D might be TRBD2 (6 bases). The length of the CDR3 is 16 residues. The germline V gene has CDR1 SGDLS and CDR2 YYNGEE. CDR3 nucleotides: TGTGCAAGCAGCGCCCAAGGCGGGGCATTGAACTACGAGCAGTACTTC. Amino acid sequence: CASSAQGGALNYEQYF. Supplemented by reference TRBV9 and TRBJ2-7, the full variable domain reads DSGVTQTPKHLITATGQRVTLRCSPRSGDLSVYWYQQSLDQGLQFLIQYYNGEERAKGNILERFSAQQFPDLHSELNLSSLELGDSALYFCASSAQGGALNYEQYFGPGTRLTVT.

This chain joins TRBV9 and TRBJ2-1, with TRBD2 identical over 11 bases. The germline CDR1 and CDR2 sequences are SGDLS and YYNGEE. The ends lost 2 bases at V and 5 bases at J; junction bases unmatched: 3. The CDR3 extends over 15 amino acids. The CDR3 DNA reads TGTGCCAGCAGCGTTAGCGGGAGGGCCCACAATGAGCAGTTCTTC. It yields the protein CASSVSGRAHNEQFF.

This clonotype turned up a few times. The CDR3 region is CASSPDSMNTEAFF. The CDR3 DNA sequence: TGTGCCAGCAGCCCCGACAGTATGAACACTGAAGCTTTCTTT. This chain joins TRBV7-8 and TRBJ1-1; D may be TRBD1 (5 bases). Trimming took 5 bases from V and 0 from J, leaving 10 bases between them. Per germline, CDR1 SGHVS and CDR2 FQNEAQ. The CDR3 has 14 amino acids.

This clonotype was observed a few times. The V call is TRBV7-6, the J call TRBJ1-1; tentative D call: TRBD1 (6 bases). V was shortened by 4 bases and J by 1 base, with 13 bases between the two germline ends. The CDR3 covers 15 residues. Germline loops: CDR1 SGHVS, CDR2 FNYEAQ. This chain's CDR3 is CASSSRDTSNTEAFF. The DNA of the CDR3 is TGTGCCAGCAGCTCGCGGGACACCTCGAACACTGAAGCTTTCTTT. Looking up the rest from reference TRBV7-6 and TRBJ1-1 gives the full variable domain: GAGVSQSPRYKVTKRGQDVALRCDPISGHVSLYWYRQALGQGPEFLTYFNYEAQQDKSGLPNDRFSAERPEGSISTLTIQRTEQRDSAMYRCASSSRDTSNTEAFFGQGTRLTVV.

This clonotype was observed a handful of times. Relative to the germline gene, one junction end is altered; a read error may explain this. The chain is built from TRBV7-6 and TRBJ2-2; 9 positions match TRBD2. The CDR3 extends over 16 amino acids. Germline CDR1 is SGHVS and CDR2 is FNYEAQ. CDR3 nucleotide sequence: TGTGCTAGCAGCTCCGGACTAGCGAATCCCGCCGGGGAGCTGTTTTTT. This gives the protein CASSSGLANPAGELFF.

This clonotype was seen more than once but under ten times. This chain connects TRBV7-8 to TRBJ2-7; 9 positions agree with TRBD1. Trimming cost V 5 bases and J 5 bases; bases outside gene matches: 13. The CDR3 is 16 residues long. The germline gives CDR1 SGHVS, CDR2 FQNEAQ. CDR3 sequence (DNA): TGTGCCAGCAGCCCGGACAGGGGTAGGGTAGTGGACGAGCAGTACTTC. It codes for CASSPDRGRVVDEQYF. The entire variable domain, with the rest obtained from reference TRBV7-8 and TRBJ2-7, is as follows: GAGVSQSPRYKVAKRGQDVALRCDPISGHVSLFWYQQALGQGPEFLTYFQNEAQLDKSGLPSDRFFAERPEGSVSTLKIQRTQQEDSAVYLCASSPDRGRVVDEQYFGPGTRLTVT.

The chain is built from TRBV12-3 or TRBV12-4 and TRBJ1-2, with 8 bases aligning to TRBD1. The CDR3 consists of 15 residues. V lost 5 bases, J lost 6 bases, and 11 bases stayed unmatched. CDR3 nucleotides: TGTGCCAGCAGTCCCCCCGACAGGGGAAAGGATGGCTACACCTTC. This gives the protein CASSPPDRGKDGYTF.